This is a list of T cell receptor beta chains from one sample in a study of blood T cell repertoires in COVID-19. The data were produced by immunoSEQ multiplex PCR, yet TCRdb's version contains in-frame clones alone and is incomplete. The sample comprises about 240,000 clones, 70% to 90% of which are singletons, and roughly 6.4% rests with the top ten. The sample was peripheral blood. The receptors derive from an older woman with active or convalescent COVID-19. Each CDR3 is given with its conserved first and last residue. D genes are given only for firm matches. Size is omitted from some rows. Given values are once, few, many or a class for expanded clones.

clone_size,v_call,j_call,d_call,cdr3_aa,cdr3_nt
NA,TRBV28,TRBJ2-1,TRBD2,CASSLPLAGGPRNEQFF,TGTGCCAGCAGTCTCCCCCTAGCGGGGGGGCCGAGAAATGAGCAGTTCTTC
once,TRBV5-4,TRBJ1-2,NA,CASRPGAGVGYTF,TGTGCCAGCAGACCTGGGGCAGGGGTCGGCTACACCTTC
once,TRBV9,TRBJ1-6,TRBD1,CASSSPGQGGNSPLHF,TGTGCCAGCAGCTCGCCGGGACAGGGGGGAAATTCACCCCTCCACTTT
NA,TRBV19,TRBJ2-1,TRBD1,CASTPPDRPPSYNEQFF,TGTGCCAGTACCCCTCCGGACAGGCCACCCTCCTACAATGAGCAGTTCTTC
NA,TRBV19,TRBJ2-5,TRBD2,CASSSSGGQTQYF,TGTGCCAGTAGTTCTAGCGGAGGACAGACCCAGTACTTC
once,TRBV2,TRBJ2-5,NA,CASSEGAGYQETQYF,TGTGCCAGCAGTGAGGGGGCAGGGTACCAAGAGACCCAGTACTTC
NA,TRBV7-9,TRBJ1-2,NA,CASSSTTVPSLDYGYTF,TGTGCCAGCAGCTCAACGACAGTTCCTTCTTTAGACTATGGCTACACCTTC
few,TRBV2,TRBJ2-4,TRBD2,CASSEEGAGAKNIQYF,TGTGCCAGCAGTGAAGAGGGAGCGGGGGCAAAAAACATTCAGTACTTC
NA,TRBV18,TRBJ2-7,TRBD1,CASSPSGTGTYEQYF,TGTGCCAGCTCACCATCAGGGACAGGGACCTACGAGCAGTACTTC
NA,TRBV10-3,TRBJ2-2,NA,CAIRVRGAGKLFF,TGTGCCATCAGGGTCCGGGGTGCCGGGAAGCTGTTTTTT
NA,TRBV19,TRBJ2-5,TRBD2,CASSMSGGLTETQYF,TGTGCCAGTAGTATGTCGGGGGGTTTGACGGAGACCCAGTACTTC
once,TRBV7-2,TRBJ2-1,NA,CASSLEAGVQDEQFF,TGTGCCAGCAGCTTAGAGGCAGGGGTTCAAGATGAGCAGTTCTTC
NA,TRBV19,TRBJ2-1,NA,CASSNPIGRYNEQFF,TGTGCCAGTAGTAACCCGATCGGTCGTTACAATGAGCAGTTCTTC
NA,TRBV10-3,TRBJ2-5,NA,CAISPPGLGKETQYF,TGTGCCATCAGCCCTCCGGGACTGGGGAAAGAGACCCAGTACTTC
NA,TRBV24-1,TRBJ1-1,TRBD1,CATRAGTGVGDTEAFF,TGTGCCACCAGGGCCGGGACAGGGGTCGGGGACACTGAAGCTTTCTTT
NA,TRBV24-1,TRBJ2-3,NA,CATSDLVTDTQYF,TGTGCCACCAGTGACCTTGTAACAGATACGCAGTATTTT
NA,TRBV7-2,TRBJ1-4,NA,CASSINRATNEKLFF,TGTGCCAGCAGCATAAACAGGGCAACTAATGAAAAACTGTTTTTT
NA,TRBV12-3/TRBV12-4,TRBJ2-3,NA,CASSSSGDTQYF,TGTGCCAGCAGTTCCAGCGGGGATACGCAGTATTTT
NA,TRBV2,TRBJ1-4,TRBD1,CASSRQGWWGEKLFF,TGTGCCAGCAGTCGACAGGGATGGTGGGGTGAAAAACTGTTTTTT
NA,TRBV10-2,TRBJ2-3,TRBD2,CASSEGLAGTDTQYF,TGCGCCAGCAGTGAAGGACTAGCGGGGACAGATACGCAGTATTTT
NA,TRBV11-3,TRBJ2-3,TRBD2,CASSLGSSGGTDTQYF,TGTGCCAGCAGCTTAGGGTCTAGCGGGGGCACAGATACGCAGTATTTT
few,TRBV7-2,TRBJ1-1,NA,CASSFLTGRRAFF,TGTGCCAGCAGCTTCTTAACAGGGCGGAGAGCTTTCTTT
once,TRBV9,TRBJ2-1,TRBD2,CASSGPSGSGYNEQFF,TGTGCCAGCAGCGGGCCTAGCGGGAGCGGCTACAATGAGCAGTTCTTC
NA,TRBV5-4,TRBJ2-7,TRBD2,CASSPGLAYEQYF,TGTGCCAGCAGCCCGGGACTAGCCTACGAGCAGTACTTC
NA,TRBV20-1,TRBJ2-5,TRBD2,CSASLASGGRETQYF,TGCAGTGCTAGTTTGGCTAGCGGGGGTCGGGAGACCCAGTACTTC
NA,TRBV7-2,TRBJ2-7,TRBD2,CASSLTGGVYEQYF,TGTGCCAGCAGCTTGACGGGAGGCGTATACGAGCAGTACTTC
NA,TRBV21-1,TRBJ2-5,NA,CASTNGRDCQETQYF,TGTGCCAGCACCAATGGGAGGGACTGCCAAGAGACCCAGTACTTC
NA,TRBV19,TRBJ1-4,TRBD1,CASTHTGAPNEKLFF,TGTGCCAGTACCCATACAGGGGCCCCAAATGAAAAACTGTTTTTT
NA,TRBV7-9,TRBJ1-5,NA,CASSLGQYQPQHF,TGTGCCAGCAGCTTAGGGCAGTATCAGCCCCAGCATTTT
NA,TRBV2,TRBJ2-2,NA,CASSARRTSNTGELFF,TGTGCCAGCAGCGCGCGGCGGACTTCGAACACCGGGGAGCTGTTTTTT
NA,TRBV19,TRBJ1-1,NA,CASSIRQGLPLSNTEAFF,TGTGCCAGTAGTATAAGGCAGGGGCTACCCTTATCGAACACTGAAGCTTTCTTT
NA,TRBV19,TRBJ1-3,TRBD1,CASRPPGQGIYGNTIYF,TGTGCCAGTAGGCCCCCGGGACAGGGGATTTACGGAAACACCATATATTTT
NA,TRBV5-6,TRBJ1-2,NA,CASSQPPWAGYTF,TGTGCCAGCAGTCAACCTCCTTGGGCTGGCTACACCTTC
NA,TRBV20-1,TRBJ2-7,TRBD2,CSASRRLAGDGEQYF,TGCAGTGCTAGTAGGAGACTAGCGGGAGATGGGGAGCAGTACTTC
NA,TRBV6-1,TRBJ1-4,TRBD1,CASSDPGQGHNEKLFF,TGTGCCAGCAGTGACCCCGGACAGGGCCACAATGAAAAACTGTTTTTT
NA,TRBV11-2,TRBJ2-4,NA,CASSLGASGGGNIQYF,TGTGCCAGCAGCTTAGGGGCTAGCGGAGGGGGAAACATTCAGTACTTC
NA,TRBV27,TRBJ2-1,TRBD2,CASRMTSGPYNEQFF,TGTGCCAGCAGAATGACTAGCGGACCCTACAATGAGCAGTTCTTC
NA,TRBV5-1,TRBJ1-1,NA,CASSSDPQVGLNTEAFF,TGCGCCAGCAGCTCCGACCCGCAGGTGGGCCTGAACACTGAAGCTTTCTTT
NA,TRBV11-2,TRBJ2-5,TRBD2,CASRKPGLAQETQYF,TGTGCCAGCAGGAAACCCGGACTAGCGCAAGAGACCCAGTACTTC